The 27 T cell receptor beta chains in this list originate from one sample, sequenced in a study of post-analysis software for immune sequencing data. Their cognate antigens are unknown. General study results and limits: In patients, TRBV5-6, TRBV5-1 and TRBV20-1 belonged to five or six TRBV segments found more frequently than in controls.

The authors incorporated unique molecular identifiers into the TCR beta cDNA libraries. TCRdb analysed the PCR reads with MiXCR anew, one entry per CDR3 protein. Of hundreds of thousands of distinct CDR3 sequences listed, around 64% are singletons. The sample was blood. The receptors originated from a girl aged 2 to 10 with multiple sclerosis.

This sequence joins TRBV12-3 or TRBV12-4 and TRBJ1-2; D not certain. This CDR3 comprises 15 residues. V lost 5 bases and J 0 bases, leaving 13 bases between the germline ends. The CDR3 region is CASSPVSTTNYGYTF. Here the CDR3 DNA reads TGTGCCAGCAGTCCTGTCTCGACAACTAACTATGGCTACACCTTC.

The gene calls are TRBV2 and TRBJ1-2, with D unclear. Per the germline V gene, CDR1 is SNHLY and CDR2 is FYNNEI. Trimming stripped 2 bases from V and 7 bases from J, with 5 bases between. The CDR3 runs to 11 residues. The DNA for the CDR3 is TGTGCCAGCAGTGAATACGGTGGCTACACCTTC. Protein sequence: CASSEYGGYTF.

The chain joins TRBV12-3 or TRBV12-4 to TRBJ1-4; D gene ambiguous. Trimming removed 1 base at V and 0 bases at J, with 6 bases between. This CDR3 is 15 amino acids long. CDR3 sequence (DNA): TGTGCCAGCAGTTTAGGTGGGGCAACTAATGAAAAACTGTTTTTT. It yields the protein CASSLGGATNEKLFF.

The CDR3 DNA reads TGTGCCAGCTCCGACTCTCTACCGGGACTAGCGGGTGCTAGCACAGATACGCAGTATTTT. Encoded protein: CASSDSLPGLAGASTDTQYF. The chain joins TRBV18 to TRBJ2-3; 12 nucleotides match TRBD2. The germline CDR1 and CDR2 sequences are KGHSH and LQKENI. The CDR3 is 20 amino acids. With 6 bases clipped from V and 0 bases from J, the junction kept 16 bases outside the gene matches.

There are a few counts of this clonotype. V and J are TRBV29-1 and TRBJ2-7; 8 nucleotides line up with TRBD1. The J call is in doubt because the DNA end fits TRBJ2-5 better. The CDR3 extends over 14 amino acids. From germline, CDR1 is SQVTM and CDR2 ANQGSEA. The DNA of the CDR3 is TGCAGCGTCGAATCCCGACAGGGGACGGAGACCCAGTACTTC. Translating gives CSVESRQGTETQYF.

This sequence joins TRBV15 and TRBJ1-5, with TRBD1 matching 7 bases. The germline gives CDR1 LNHNV, CDR2 YYDKDF (reference sequence). Trimming took 3 bases from V and 0 from J; bases not matched to a gene: 8. The CDR3 contains 17 residues. CDR3 in DNA: TGTGCCACCAGCAGCGACAGGGATTTTTATAGCAATCAGCCCCAGCATTTT. It encodes CATSSDRDFYSNQPQHF.

A few counts support this clonotype. The V and J genes are TRBV10-3 and TRBJ2-7; 11 nucleotides agree with TRBD2. Germline V CDR1 and CDR2: ENHRY, SYGVKD. The V and J ends lost 6 bases and 3 bases, in that order; junction bases with no gene match: 7. The CDR3 totals 15 residues. CDR3 nucleotide sequence: TGTGCCATCAGCGGGACTAGCGGAGAACACTACGAGCAGTACTTC. This codes for CAISGTSGEHYEQYF.

A few counts support this clonotype. The chain has TRBV29-1 and TRBJ2-5; TRBD2 might be the D (6 bases). The V end was cut by 1 base, the J end by 5 bases, with 14 bases between. The CDR3 sequence is 14 residues long. The germline gives CDR1 SQVTM, CDR2 ANQGSEA. CDR3 amino acids: CSVEVPLARETQYF. In DNA, the CDR3 is TGCAGCGTTGAAGTCCCCCTAGCGCGTGAGACCCAGTACTTC.

This clonotype was observed a handful of times. The chain joins TRBV20-1 to TRBJ2-5; 8 bases line up with TRBD2. The ends lost 3 bases at V and 1 base at J; junction bases unmatched: 4. This CDR3 is 14 amino acids long. The germline V gene encodes CDR1 DFQATT and CDR2 SNEGSKA (reference sequence). CDR3 coding DNA: TGCAGTGCTAGTGCGGGGGGTATCCAAGAGACCCAGTACTTC. Amino acids: CSASAGGIQETQYF.

V and J are TRBV6-5 and TRBJ1-6, with unresolved D. Trimming took 4 bases from V and 14 from J, leaving 18 bases between them. Germline-derived CDR1 and CDR2 are MNHEY and SVGAGI. The CDR3 contains 14 residues. The CDR3: CASSSYTGLGSLHF. Here the CDR3 DNA reads TGTGCCAGCAGTTCCTACACGGGTCTAGGGTCCCTCCACTTT.

CDR3 DNA sequence: TGTGCCAGCAGTTTATTGCGACTAGCGGGAGGGTTGGGCACCGGGGAGCTGTTTTTT. Its translation: CASSLLRLAGGLGTGELFF. The rearrangement uses TRBV27 and TRBJ2-2, with TRBD2 matching 14 bases. The CDR3 has 19 residues. J was trimmed by 4 bases and V by 1 base; bases with no gene match: 8. Germline V gives CDR1 MNHEY, CDR2 SMNVEV (reference sequence).

The genes are TRBV7-2 and TRBJ1-4, with TRBD1 identical over 9 bases. CDR1 and CDR2 (germline): SGHTA, FQGNSA. The ends lost 5 bases at V and 6 bases at J; junction bases unmatched: 4. The CDR3 has 14 amino acids. This chain's CDR3 is CASSTGQGYEKLFF. The CDR3 coding sequence is TGTGCCAGCAGCACCGGACAGGGGTATGAAAAACTGTTTTTT. The full variable domain, completed using reference TRBV7-2 and TRBJ1-4, is GAGVSQSPSNKVTEKGKDVELRCDPISGHTALYWYRQSLGQGLEFLIYFQGNSAPDKSGLPSDRFSAERTGGSVSTLTIQRTQQEDSAVYLCASSTGQGYEKLFFGSGTQLSVL.

Remarks on this clonotype: One end of the junction varies from germline; a read error may be responsible. The CDR3, as DNA: TGTGCCGGCAGCTCGAGGACAGGCGGAAGCACTGAAGCTTTCTTT. Translated, it gives CAGSSRTGGSTEAFF. The chain recombines TRBV7-8 with TRBJ1-1, with 7 bases that match TRBD1. This CDR3 is built from 15 residues. Germline values: CDR1 SGHVS, CDR2 FQNEAQ.

This clonotype was recorded only once. This rearrangement joins TRBV7-9 to TRBJ2-1, with D possibly TRBD2 on 6 matching bases. Between the trimmed V and J ends, which lost 5 bases and 5 bases, there was a span of 13 bases. This CDR3 is built from 14 residues. From germline, CDR1 is SEHNR and CDR2 FQNEAQ (reference sequence). As DNA, the CDR3 is TGTGCCAGCAGCCCCAGGGACTTACACAATGAGCAGTTCTTC. Residues: CASSPRDLHNEQFF.

The V and J genes are TRBV20-1 and TRBJ1-5; tentatively, D is TRBD1 (5 bases). The germline V gene encodes CDR1 DFQATT and CDR2 SNEGSKA (reference sequence). This CDR3 comprises 13 residues. With 0 bases removed from V and 7 bases from J, the gap between germline ends came to 10 bases. CDR3 sequence reads: CSAREGLRQPQHF. In DNA, the CDR3 is TGCAGTGCTAGAGAGGGACTGAGGCAGCCCCAGCATTTT.

The J gene is TRBJ2-2, the V gene TRBV20-1; D perhaps matches TRBD2 (6 bases). CDR3 length equals 14 residues. Between the trimmed V and J ends, which lost 2 bases and 0 bases, there was a span of 7 bases. The germline gives CDR1 DFQATT, CDR2 SNEGSKA (reference sequence). Here the CDR3 reads CSARPGANTGELFF. The CDR3 coding sequence is TGCAGTGCTAGACCGGGGGCGAACACCGGGGAGCTGTTTTTT.

V usage is TRBV2 and J usage is TRBJ1-2; D is unresolved. The germline V and J ends were trimmed by 2 bases and 11 bases, with 15 bases remaining between them. The germline V gene encodes CDR1 SNHLY and CDR2 FYNNEI. The CDR3 has 13 amino acids. The CDR3 is CASSEQAAAGYTF. The CDR3 DNA is TGTGCCAGCAGTGAACAAGCGGCCGCCGGGTACACCTTC.

Only a few counts were recorded for this clonotype. The rearrangement joins TRBV20-1 to TRBJ2-1; 11 bases line up with TRBD2. Germline V gene sequence: CDR1 DFQATT, CDR2 SNEGSKA (reference sequence). Trimming took 4 bases from V and 6 from J; bases not matched to a gene: 8. The CDR3 extends over 15 amino acids. The CDR3 spells CSAILSGRAGNEQFF. Here the CDR3 DNA reads TGCAGTGCTATCCTTAGCGGGAGGGCCGGCAATGAGCAGTTCTTC.

This clonotype has a count of ten or more. The chain joins TRBV6-6 to TRBJ2-5, with D hard to call. The CDR3 sequence is 14 residues long. From germline, CDR1 is MNHNY and CDR2 SVGAGI (reference sequence). The V gene lost 5 bases and the J gene lost 2 bases, with 12 bases spanning the gap. Here the CDR3 reads CASSHRAPQETQYF. The CDR3 DNA is TGTGCCAGCAGTCACCGGGCCCCTCAAGAGACCCAGTACTTC.

This clonotype occurred a few times. The gene calls are TRBV12-3 or TRBV12-4 and TRBJ1-1; D gene unclear. There are 13 residues in the CDR3. The ends were cut back, 4 bases at V and 4 bases at J, with 10 bases in the middle. The CDR3 nucleotides are TGTGCCAGCAGTTCAACTCAATCCACTGAAGCTTTCTTT. Its translation: CASSSTQSTEAFF.

V is TRBV10-3 and J is TRBJ2-2; 9 bases match TRBD2. CDR1 ENHRY and CDR2 SYGVKD come from the germline V gene. With 6 bases clipped from V and 2 bases from J, the junction kept 4 bases outside the gene matches. The CDR3 is 15 amino acids. For the CDR3, the DNA is TGTGCCATCAGGGCGGGACTAGCTAACACCGGGGAGCTGTTTTTT. Translating gives CAIRAGLANTGELFF.

The chain uses TRBV10-2 and TRBJ2-1; 12 bases line up with TRBD2. The junction had 7 bases not matched to a gene; V was cut back by 2 bases and J by 2 bases. CDR1 WSHSY and CDR2 SAAADI come from the germline V gene. The CDR3 length is 18 residues. Written as DNA, the CDR3 is TGCGCCAGCAGTGAGAGCCTAGCGGGGGGGGACACCTACAATGAGCAGTTCTTC. Its protein product is CASSESLAGGDTYNEQFF.

This clonotype has only a few counts. This rearrangement joins TRBV6-5 to TRBJ1-2, with D perhaps matching TRBD1 (5 bases). V lost 0 bases, J lost 7 bases, and 9 bases lay in between. The CDR3 has 13 residues. Per germline, CDR1 MNHEY and CDR2 SVGAGI. CDR3 protein: CASSYSRGSGYTF. In DNA form, the CDR3 reads TGTGCCAGCAGTTACTCGCGGGGCTCTGGCTACACCTTC.

This clonotype appeared once. The gene calls are TRBV5-6 and TRBJ2-1; D assignment may be TRBD1 or TRBD2 (6 bases each). CDR3 size: 17 residues. Germline lookup yields CDR1 SGHDT and CDR2 YYEEEE. V was pared by 4 bases and J by 6 bases, with 23 bases between. The CDR3 protein is CASSPEGQGLNVNEQFF. The CDR3 DNA reads as TGTGCCAGCAGCCCGGAGGGGCAGGGGCTGAATGTCAATGAGCAGTTCTTC. Using reference TRBV5-6 and TRBJ2-1 for the parts outside the CDR3, the full variable domain is DAGVTQSPTHLIKTRGQQVTLRCSPKSGHDTVSWYQQALGQGPQFIFQYYEEEERQRGNFPDRFSGHQFPNYSSELNVNALLLGDSALYLCASSPEGQGLNVNEQFFGPGTRLTVL.

J is TRBJ2-1 and V is TRBV29-1; 8 nucleotides line up with TRBD1. The CDR3 extends over 12 amino acids. V gave up 4 bases and J gave up 12 bases; unmatched junction bases: 8. Germline loops: CDR1 SQVTM, CDR2 ANQGSEA. CDR3 in amino acids: CSVAGQGPWQFF. The CDR3 region has the DNA TGCAGCGTTGCTGGACAGGGCCCATGGCAGTTCTTC.

Points on this clonotype: Germline and junction disagree at one end, which may indicate a read error. This rearrangement joins TRBV6-4 to TRBJ2-3; D remains unclear. Germline CDR1 MRHNA, CDR2 SNTAGT. The CDR3 is made up of 14 amino acids. CDR3 in amino acids: CASSYSGRTDTQYF. Here the CDR3 DNA reads TGTGCCAGCAGTTACTCAGGCAGAACAGATACGCAGTATTTT.

J is TRBJ2-3 and V is TRBV20-1; 9 bases map to TRBD2. The ends lost 4 bases at V and 2 bases at J; junction bases unmatched: 7. Germline CDR1 is DFQATT and CDR2 is SNEGSKA (reference sequence). The CDR3 loop spans 15 amino acids. The CDR3 loop is CSAKGTSFSTDTQYF. The CDR3 DNA reads TGCAGTGCTAAAGGGACTAGCTTTTCCACAGATACGCAGTATTTT.